Listed here are 21 T cell receptor beta chains from one sample, sequenced in a study of Graves' ophthalmopathy and Graves' hyperthyroidism. RNA transcripts provided the template for amplifying TCR beta CDR3 regions. The first round was an RT-PCR with HTBI primers, and the second round was a multiplex PCR. From the multiplex PCR reads, TCRdb called clonotypes with MiXCR, one entry per CDR3 protein. The sample lists roughly 300,000 distinct CDR3 sequences, 15% to 20% seen once, with roughly 12% in the top ten. Sample: peripheral blood. The receptor source for this set is an adult man with Graves' ophthalmopathy.

The chain uses TRBV7-8 and TRBJ2-5; D remains unclear. The germline V gene has CDR1 SGHVS and CDR2 FQNEAQ. V was clipped by 6 bases and J by 7 bases, with 18 bases between them. This CDR3 spans 14 amino acids. In DNA form, the CDR3 reads TGTGCCAGCAGTTTTATCCGGATGGGCGGGACCCAGTACTTC. It encodes CASSFIRMGGTQYF.

This clonotype has a count of ten or more. The chain joins TRBV6-4 to TRBJ1-1, with D unresolved. Germline values: CDR1 MRHNA, CDR2 SNTAGT. The CDR3 has 11 amino acids. The ends were cut back, 5 bases at V and 8 bases at J, with 9 bases in the middle. The DNA for the CDR3 is TGTGCCAGCAGTCCGCGGGCAGAAGCTTTCTTT. Its protein is CASSPRAEAFF.

This rearrangement joins TRBV20-1 to TRBJ1-6, with unresolved D. CDR1 and CDR2 from the germline V gene are DFQATT and SNEGSKA (reference sequence). The CDR3 consists of 13 residues. The V and J ends lost 6 bases and 5 bases respectively, with 11 bases between them. The CDR3 DNA sequence: TGCAGTGCATTGGGATACCATAATTCACCCCTCCACTTT. This codes for CSALGYHNSPLHF.

This clonotype was observed many times. The V call is TRBV30, the J call TRBJ1-5; D ambiguous. Germline V lookup: CDR1 GTSNPN, CDR2 SVGIG (reference sequence). The CDR3 sequence is 11 residues long. V gave up 0 bases and J gave up 7 bases, with 4 bases separating them. The CDR3, as DNA: TGTGCCTGGAGTGTTGGGCAGCCCCAGCATTTT. Translating it yields CAWSVGQPQHF.

This clonotype was observed many times. V usage is TRBV6-1 and J usage is TRBJ2-6; the D is unclear. This CDR3 is built from 12 residues. V gave up 7 bases and J gave up 4 bases, with 5 bases separating them. The germline CDR1 and CDR2 sequences are MNHNS and SASEGT. The DNA for the CDR3 is TGTGCCAGCACCCGCGGGGCCAACGTCCTGACTTTC. Translating gives CASTRGANVLTF.

V usage is TRBV12-3 or TRBV12-4 and J usage is TRBJ2-5, with a possible D match to TRBD1 (6 bases). V lost 6 bases and J 1 base, leaving 12 bases between the germline ends. This CDR3 contains 14 residues. The CDR3 DNA reads as TGTGCCAGCAGCCCGGGACAACGCCAAGAGACCCAGTACTTC. Translated, it gives CASSPGQRQETQYF.

This clonotype was counted ten times or more. The gene calls are TRBV29-1 and TRBJ2-7; tentative D call: TRBD2 (7 bases). CDR3 length: 14 residues. Per germline, CDR1 SQVTM and CDR2 ANQGSEA. V was shortened by 6 bases and J by 0 bases, with 15 bases between the two germline ends. The CDR3: CSVGGGTYSYEQYF. CDR3 in DNA: TGCAGCGTGGGAGGGGGGACCTACTCCTACGAGCAGTACTTC.

The sample holds many counts of this clonotype. This CDR3 is CAWRIPGMNTEAFF. CDR3 DNA: TGTGCCTGGAGAATTCCGGGGATGAACACTGAAGCTTTCTTT. The rearrangement joins TRBV30 to TRBJ1-1; unclear D gene. Germline assignment: CDR1 GTSNPN and CDR2 SVGIG (reference sequence). CDR3 length: 14 amino acids. Deletions cut 3 bases from V and 0 bases from J, with 11 bases between.

The chain recombines TRBV28 with TRBJ2-7; 7 bases map to TRBD1. J lost 8 bases, V lost 5 bases, and 6 bases had no gene match. Germline-derived CDR1 and CDR2 are MDHEN and SYDVKM. The CDR3 sequence is 12 residues long. This CDR3 is CASSMKGAKQYF. The CDR3 DNA follows: TGTGCCAGCAGTATGAAGGGGGCGAAGCAGTACTTC.

This clonotype was picked up many times. A read error may account for a junction end that differs from germline. The rearrangement joins TRBV19 to TRBJ1-1; possible D gene TRBD1, 5 bases. This CDR3 has 12 amino acids. Germline CDR1 LNHDA, CDR2 SQIVND (reference sequence). The CDR3 DNA reads as TGTGCCAGTAATATAGGGGTATCAGAAGCTTTCTTT. It is translated as CASNIGVSEAFF.

This clonotype was detected many times. The chain recombines TRBV20-1 with TRBJ2-5, with D perhaps matching TRBD2 (6 bases). Germline CDR1 reads DFQATT; CDR2 reads SNEGSKA (reference sequence). Trimming removed 6 bases at V and 2 bases at J, with 16 bases between. The length of the CDR3 is 14 residues. The CDR3 loop reads CSADPSLAQETQYF. The DNA of the CDR3 is TGCAGTGCCGATCCAAGCCTAGCGCAAGAGACCCAGTACTTC.

This clonotype was detected many times. The chain couples TRBV12-3 or TRBV12-4 to TRBJ1-3, with D possibly matching TRBD1 (5 bases). V lost 3 bases and J 7 bases, leaving 10 bases between the germline ends. This CDR3 has 13 amino acids. The CDR3: CASSFLEGNTIYF. CDR3 sequence (DNA): TGTGCCAGCAGTTTTCTAGAGGGGAACACCATATATTTT.

This clonotype appeared many times. The chain combines TRBV12-3 or TRBV12-4 with TRBJ2-7; 8 bases are shared with TRBD2. This CDR3 region has 14 residues. Germline trimming cut 5 bases from V and 5 bases from J; bases unmatched to any gene: 8. CDR3 protein: CASSPRAGGDEQYF. The CDR3 DNA reads as TGTGCCAGCAGTCCCCGGGCCGGGGGGGACGAGCAGTACTTC.

This clonotype was seen at least ten times. The V call is TRBV7-9, the J call TRBJ2-4; TRBD1 aligns across 9 bases. The CDR3 contains 15 residues. Losses at the gene ends were 5 bases for V and 2 bases for J; bases not matched to a gene: 4. Germline loops: CDR1 SEHNR, CDR2 FQNEAQ (reference sequence). The CDR3 loop is CASSPTGGTKNIQYF. CDR3 nucleotides: TGTGCCAGCAGCCCGACAGGGGGAACCAAAAACATTCAGTACTTC.

This clonotype showed up many times. The chain combines TRBV29-1 with TRBJ2-7; D is possibly TRBD1 or TRBD2 (5 bases each). The CDR3 length is 13 residues. The V gene's germline CDR1 is SQVTM and CDR2 ANQGSEA. The V gene lost 6 bases and the J gene lost 5 bases, with 17 bases spanning the gap. The CDR3, as DNA: TGCAGCGTCGTGAAATCCGGGACCCACGAGCAGTACTTC. Protein: CSVVKSGTHEQYF.

This clonotype was found many times. The CDR3 nucleotides are TGTGCCAGCAGCCAGACCGGGACTAGCGGGAGGGCCTTTGGCGAGCAGTACTTC. This gives the protein CASSQTGTSGRAFGEQYF. The V call is TRBV28, the J call TRBJ2-7; 16 bases are a match to TRBD2. There are 18 residues in the CDR3. V shed 6 bases, J shed 6 bases, and the junction held 14 bases outside the gene matches. Germline V gene data show CDR1 as MDHEN and CDR2 as SYDVKM.

This clonotype occurred many times. The genes are TRBV28 and TRBJ2-5, with D tentatively TRBD1 or TRBD2 (5 bases each). Trimming cost V 7 bases and J 3 bases, with 12 bases left between them. The germline gives CDR1 MDHEN, CDR2 SYDVKM. The CDR3 has 13 residues. The CDR3: CASNQGPEETQYF. CDR3 nucleotide sequence: TGTGCCAGCAATCAGGGACCCGAAGAGACCCAGTACTTC.

The table lists this clonotype with many counts. The chain links TRBV29-1 to TRBJ1-2; no reliable D call. The CDR3 sequence is 11 residues long. V gave up 4 bases and J gave up 6 bases, with 9 bases separating them. CDR1 is SQVTM and CDR2 is ANQGSEA in the germline V gene. The CDR3: CSVGGVDGYTF. For the CDR3, the DNA is TGCAGCGTTGGTGGGGTAGATGGCTACACCTTC.

The CDR3 DNA sequence: TGTGCCAGCCGTCAGGGGCTTGTAGGTGGCTACACCTTC. Its translation: CASRQGLVGGYTF. The chain is built from TRBV6-1 and TRBJ1-2, with a weak D call TRBD1 (6 bases). The germline V and J ends were trimmed by 8 bases and 7 bases, with 17 bases remaining between them. The germline gives CDR1 MNHNS, CDR2 SASEGT. The length of the CDR3 is 13 residues.

In its sample, this clonotype was seen many times. The chain combines TRBV6-1 with TRBJ2-7; 8 bases fit TRBD1. The length of the CDR3 is 15 residues. Germline loops: CDR1 MNHNS, CDR2 SASEGT. V was clipped by 6 bases and J by 3 bases; unmatched bases: 10. The CDR3 coding sequence is TGTGCCAGCAGGAACTCAGGGGGCACGGTCTACGAGCAGTACTTC. Translated: CASRNSGGTVYEQYF.

This clonotype was recorded at least ten times. The chain couples TRBV4-3 to TRBJ1-6, with 9 nucleotides matching TRBD1. Germline values: CDR1 LGHNA, CDR2 YSLEER. V shed 4 bases, J shed 9 bases, and the junction held 4 bases outside the gene matches. The CDR3 spans 14 residues. The CDR3 sequence: CASSPATGGSPLHF. CDR3 sequence (DNA): TGCGCCAGCAGCCCCGCGACAGGGGGTTCACCCCTCCACTTT.